These T cell receptor beta chains were read from a single sample in a study of cytomegalovirus exposure and HLA in healthy donors. Profiling relied on immunoSEQ multiplex PCR, and the TCRdb table lists in-frame clones only, not all of them. The sample lists about 120,000 clones, around two thirds occurring once. The material sequenced was PBMCs. Every receptor here comes from a woman between 35 and 50 years old in good health and CMV-seropositive. CDR3s include the opening cysteine and the closing phenylalanine or tryptophan.

j_call v_call cdr3_aa
TRBJ2-5 TRBV7-7 CASSPRTGALETQYF
TRBJ2-5 TRBV4-2 CASSQDGTSAQETQYF
TRBJ1-2 TRBV4-2 CASSHGLTGTGGAYGYTF
TRBJ2-2 TRBV29-1 CSVERIRQGGFDGELFF
TRBJ1-4 TRBV7-9 CASSFDRHNEKLFF
TRBJ1-4 TRBV6-5 CASTPPGQINEKLFF
TRBJ1-1 TRBV6-1 CASSDYRGRTEAFF
TRBJ2-7 TRBV7-6 CASSLGGQGSYEQYF
TRBJ2-1 TRBV7-9 CASSPGERSYNEQFF
TRBJ1-5 TRBV2 CASSAEQFNQPQHF
TRBJ2-3 TRBV9 CASSSTDWVTTDTQYF
TRBJ2-3 TRBV13 CASSLLPARDTQYF
TRBJ2-3 TRBV7-2 CASSPQGIDTDTQYF
TRBJ1-5 TRBV9 CASSVGGLGSQPQHF
TRBJ2-3 TRBV7-3 CASSISGRDPDTQYF